The 6 T cell receptor beta chains in this list originate from one sample, sequenced in a study of beta chain features in type 1 diabetes. Study-wide results and limits: Shortening that was moderate but significant affected the TCRB CDR3s of Type 1 diabetes patients in all four CD4+ subsets.

Sequenced material consisted of expressed TCRB transcripts (all of the isolated RNA was reverse transcribed). Assay: immunoSEQ multiplex PCR; the TCRdb copy retains only in-frame clones and omits some. This table has about 370,000 clones, 8.5% to 10% appearing once. The antigens for these receptors are not known. The source material was central memory CD4+ T cells from blood. These receptors all stem from a man younger than 45 with type 1 diabetes.

DNA of the CDR3: TGTGCCAGCAGACAACCGGGACAGGGGGCAGGGGATACGCAGTATTTT. Translated: CASRQPGQGAGDTQYF. The chain recombines TRBV7-9 with TRBJ2-3; 12 positions match TRBD1. From germline, CDR1 is SEHNR and CDR2 FQNEAQ (reference sequence). V shed 6 bases, J shed 6 bases, and the junction held 10 bases outside the gene matches. There are 16 residues in the CDR3.

The J gene is TRBJ2-5, the V gene TRBV7-3; D gene ambiguous. Trimming removed 1 base at V and 4 bases at J, with 13 bases between. This CDR3 region has 15 residues. The germline gives CDR1 SGHTA, CDR2 FQGTGA. The CDR3, as DNA: TGTGCCAGCAGCTTAAAAGTCGCCCAACGAGAGACCCAGTACTTC. Translation: CASSLKVAQRETQYF.

This clone was found many times. V usage is TRBV30 and J usage is TRBJ2-5; tentative D call: TRBD1 (7 bases). Deletions cut 0 bases from V and 6 bases from J, with 20 bases between. CDR1 GTSNPN and CDR2 SVGIG come from the germline V gene (reference sequence). The CDR3 spans 16 residues. The CDR3 spells CAWSVLRAGGMKTQYF. In DNA, the CDR3 is TGTGCCTGGAGTGTACTTCGGGCAGGGGGGATGAAGACCCAGTACTTC. Complete variable domain (other parts from reference TRBV30 and TRBJ2-5): SQTIHQWPATLVQPVGSPLSLECTVEGTSNPNLYWYRQAAGRGLQLLFYSVGIGQISSEVPQNLSASRPQDRQFILSSKKLLLSDSGFYLCAWSVLRAGGMKTQYFGPGTRLLVL.

The chain recombines TRBV28 with TRBJ2-7, with D perhaps given as TRBD1 or TRBD2 (5 bases each). Germline assignment: CDR1 MDHEN and CDR2 SYDVKM. The CDR3 loop spans 13 amino acids. Deletions cut 3 bases from V and 4 bases from J, with 10 bases between. CDR3 DNA sequence: TGTGCCAGCAGTTTGGGGGTAGTGTACGAGCAGTACTTC. Translated, it gives CASSLGVVYEQYF.

This clone was counted at least ten times. Other nucleotide sequences from this sample produce the same CDR3. The V gene is TRBV28, the J gene TRBJ2-7; D may be TRBD2 (5 bases). Germline V gives CDR1 MDHEN, CDR2 SYDVKM. The CDR3 totals 15 residues. The germline V and J ends were trimmed by 1 base and 3 bases, with 13 bases remaining between them. CDR3: CASSLLGGQNYEQYF. CDR3 coding DNA: TGTGCCAGCAGTTTATTGGGCGGGCAGAACTACGAGCAGTACTTC.

The chain joins TRBV29-1 to TRBJ2-2; D is undetermined. With 5 bases removed from V and 8 bases from J, the gap between germline ends came to 15 bases. The CDR3 loop spans 13 amino acids. Germline V gene lookup returns CDR1 SQVTM and CDR2 ANQGSEA. The CDR3, as DNA: TGCAGCGTTAAACGCCCCATTCAGGGGGAGCTGTTTTTT. Translated: CSVKRPIQGELFF.